These 19 T cell receptor beta chains were sequenced from one sample in a study of cytomegalovirus exposure and HLA in healthy donors. The study ran its PCR with 60 Vbeta and 13 Jbeta primers. TCRdb's table, derived via immunoSEQ multiplex PCR, lists solely in-frame clones and lacks some. With around 63,000 clones in the sample, the ten largest clones hold more than 1.5%. Specimen: PBMCs. The receptors were sampled from a young woman in good health and CMV-seronegative.

The V gene is TRBV4-2, the J gene TRBJ2-5; 11 bases are shared with TRBD2. Losses at the gene ends were 2 bases for V and 2 bases for J; bases not matched to a gene: 10. CDR3 length equals 18 residues. Germline V gene lookup returns CDR1 LGHNA and CDR2 YNFKEQ. DNA of the CDR3: TGTGCCAGCAGCCAACGTGGCTTTAGCGGGGGGGATCAAGAGACCCAGTACTTC. It specifies CASSQRGFSGGDQETQYF.

V is TRBV9 and J is TRBJ2-5; D is perhaps TRBD1 (6 bases). There are 16 residues in the CDR3. Germline CDR1 and CDR2: SGDLS and YYNGEE. Deletions cut 2 bases from V and 3 bases from J, with 17 bases between. The CDR3 spells CASSVETGNTKETQYF. The CDR3 coding sequence is TGTGCCAGCAGCGTCGAGACAGGAAACACGAAAGAGACCCAGTACTTC.

The CDR3 here is CATSGDRGIYEKLFF. For the CDR3, the DNA is TGTGCCACCAGCGGTGACAGGGGTATTTATGAAAAACTGTTTTTT. The chain uses TRBV15 and TRBJ1-4; 8 nucleotides match TRBD1. Germline V gives CDR1 LNHNV, CDR2 YYDKDF (reference sequence). V shed 5 bases and J 6 bases; nucleotides not matched to a gene: 8. This CDR3 is 15 amino acids long.

V and J are TRBV30 and TRBJ2-1; 7 nucleotides agree with TRBD1. V shed 8 bases and J 7 bases; nucleotides not matched to a gene: 17. Germline V gene data show CDR1 as GTSNPN and CDR2 as SVGIG (reference sequence). The CDR3 loop spans 15 amino acids. CDR3 sequence: CAHSRQGLKKNEQFF. The CDR3 DNA sequence: TGTGCCCATAGTAGACAGGGTTTGAAGAAGAATGAGCAGTTCTTC.

J is TRBJ1-1 and V is TRBV19, with a tentative D call TRBD1 (5 bases). Germline V CDR1 and CDR2: LNHDA, SQIVND (reference sequence). The CDR3 consists of 13 residues. Deletions cut 5 bases from V and 0 bases from J, with 7 bases between. CDR3 coding DNA: TGTGCCAGTAGTCGGGGGATGAACACTGAAGCTTTCTTT. Amino acids: CASSRGMNTEAFF.

The chain has TRBV7-9 and TRBJ2-2; 7 bases map to TRBD1. Losses at the gene ends were 5 bases for V and 3 bases for J; bases not matched to a gene: 6. Germline assignment: CDR1 SEHNR and CDR2 FQNEAQ (reference sequence). The CDR3 has 15 amino acids. The CDR3 nucleotides read TGTGCCAGCAGCAGGGGACAGACGTACACCGGGGAGCTGTTTTTT. Translation: CASSRGQTYTGELFF.

The rearrangement links TRBV28 to TRBJ2-1; D is unresolved. Germline values: CDR1 MDHEN, CDR2 SYDVKM. Trimming removed 8 bases at V and 1 base at J, with 9 bases between. The CDR3 contains 13 residues. This CDR3 reads CASGSQSYNEQFF. DNA of the CDR3: TGTGCCAGCGGTTCACAATCCTACAATGAGCAGTTCTTC.

As to this clone: Other DNA sequences from this sample encode an identical CDR3 as well. The rearrangement links TRBV6-1 to TRBJ1-6; TRBD1 might be the D (6 bases). Germline CDR1 is MNHNS and CDR2 is SASEGT. The CDR3 is 18 amino acids. Trimming took 4 bases from V and 3 from J, leaving 19 bases between them. CDR3 protein: CASSGPETGPNYNSPLHF. In nucleotides, the CDR3 is TGTGCCAGCAGTGGCCCCGAGACAGGCCCCAACTATAATTCACCCCTCCACTTT.

The V gene is TRBV4-1, the J gene TRBJ2-2; a weak D match, TRBD1 (6 bases). Per the germline V gene, CDR1 is MGHRA and CDR2 is YSYEKL. The CDR3 is made up of 14 amino acids. V was trimmed by 2 bases and J by 7 bases, leaving 11 bases between them. CDR3 loop: CASSQLQGSGELFF. The CDR3 nucleotides read TGCGCCAGCAGCCAACTACAGGGAAGCGGGGAGCTGTTTTTT.

The J gene is TRBJ2-1, the V gene TRBV6-5, with 9 bases aligning to TRBD2. V was clipped by 4 bases and J by 8 bases; unmatched bases: 12. The germline V gene has CDR1 MNHEY and CDR2 SVGAGI. CDR3 length equals 16 residues. The CDR3 DNA sequence: TGTGCCAGCAGTTGGGTCCTTAGCGGGAGCGGAGATGAGCAGTTCTTC. Translated: CASSWVLSGSGDEQFF.

The rearrangement uses TRBV5-1 and TRBJ1-5; TRBD1 is a possible D gene (6 bases). The CDR3 length is 15 residues. Trimming removed 0 bases at V and 2 bases at J, with 9 bases between. CDR1 and CDR2 from the germline V gene are SGHRS and YFSETQ. CDR3 DNA sequence: TGCGCCAGCAGCTTGGAAGGGGGAGGCAATCAGCCCCAGCATTTT. Its translation: CASSLEGGGNQPQHF.

The V and J genes are TRBV19 and TRBJ1-1, with D possibly being TRBD1 (5 bases). The ends were cut back, 7 bases at V and 4 bases at J, with 19 bases in the middle. Germline loops: CDR1 LNHDA, CDR2 SQIVND (reference sequence). The CDR3 is 15 amino acids. The CDR3 nucleotides read TGTGCCAGTATCAACGTGGGGGGGACGGGCACTGAAGCTTTCTTT. This codes for CASINVGGTGTEAFF.

The gene calls are TRBV25-1 and TRBJ2-7; D perhaps matches TRBD2 (5 bases). Trimming shortened V by 8 bases and J by 5 bases, and 16 bases separated the two germline ends. Germline CDR1 and CDR2: MGHDK and SYGVNS. The CDR3 is made up of 13 amino acids. CDR3 nucleotides: TGTGCCAGCCTTGGACCGGGATTACACGAGCAGTACTTC. It translates to CASLGPGLHEQYF.

The chain carries TRBV5-1 and TRBJ2-7, with 10 bases that match TRBD1. The CDR3 is made up of 14 amino acids. Trimming removed 4 bases from V and 6 bases from J; junction bases left unmatched: 7. Per the germline V gene, CDR1 is SGHRS and CDR2 is YFSETQ. The CDR3 spells CASSVGQGTLEQYF. The CDR3 region has the DNA TGCGCCAGCAGCGTGGGACAGGGGACCCTCGAGCAGTACTTC.

V usage is TRBV6-5 and J usage is TRBJ2-7; 7 bases agree with TRBD1. Germline CDR1 reads MNHEY; CDR2 reads SVGAGI. This CDR3 comprises 15 residues. V was clipped by 5 bases and J by 2 bases; unmatched bases: 9. The CDR3 protein is CASSPRQGIAYEQYF. The DNA for the CDR3 is TGTGCCAGCAGTCCTAGACAGGGAATCGCCTACGAGCAGTACTTC.

The chain links TRBV20-1 to TRBJ2-7, with no clear D. The CDR3 runs 10 residues. Trimming left V 3 bases short and J 3 bases short, with 3 bases between. Germline lookup yields CDR1 DFQATT and CDR2 SNEGSKA (reference sequence). CDR3 in DNA: TGCAGTGCTAGTCGCTACGAGCAGTACTTC. Its translation is CSASRYEQYF.

The chain recombines TRBV14 with TRBJ2-7; unclear D gene. Trimming shortened V by 5 bases and J by 4 bases, and 3 bases separated the two germline ends. This CDR3 has 10 residues. Germline lookup yields CDR1 SGHDN and CDR2 FVKESK. As DNA, the CDR3 is TGTGCCAGCAGCTCATACGAGCAGTACTTC. Its protein product is CASSSYEQYF.

The rearrangement joins TRBV18 to TRBJ2-1; 11 nucleotides align to TRBD1. The J segment lost 3 bases and the V segment lost 1 base, leaving 2 bases of the junction unmatched. The CDR3 totals 16 residues. From germline, CDR1 is KGHSH and CDR2 LQKENI. The CDR3 protein is CASSPQGTGGYNEQFF. In DNA form, the CDR3 reads TGTGCCAGCTCACCACAGGGGACAGGGGGCTACAATGAGCAGTTCTTC.

The gene calls are TRBV7-9 and TRBJ2-5; tentative D call: TRBD2 (7 bases). Trimming pared 4 bases from V and 9 bases from J, leaving 18 bases between. The CDR3 loop spans 14 amino acids. Per the germline V gene, CDR1 is SEHNR and CDR2 is FQNEAQ (reference sequence). CDR3 residues: CASSSSGGGVPQYF. The CDR3 coding sequence is TGTGCCAGCAGCTCCTCAGGAGGGGGGGTACCCCAGTACTTC.